This T cell receptor beta chain stems from a study of cytomegalovirus exposure and HLA in healthy donors. General study points: A list of roughly 160 TCR beta chains associated with cytomegalovirus was given. There were a few CMV-associated chains whose specificity for CMV antigens was confirmed in vitro.

From germline, CDR1 is SGHNT and CDR2 YYREEE (reference sequence). Trimming removed 0 bases at V and 0 bases at J, with 13 bases between. The CDR3 spans 17 residues. The repertoire was sequenced with immunoSEQ multiplex PCR; TCRdb's copy has only in-frame clones and lacks some. The sample carries about 150,000 clones, 75% to 90% recorded once. On this clone itself: Its antigen remains unknown.

The sequencing sample was made of PBMCs. V and J are TRBV5-4 and TRBJ1-3, with TRBD1 as a possible D gene (5 bases). The TCR comes from a young man in good health and CMV-seropositive. CDR3 bases: TGTGCCAGCAGCTTGGGTGGGGCAGGGCGCTCTGGAAACACCATATATTTT. It codes for CASSLGGAGRSGNTIYF.